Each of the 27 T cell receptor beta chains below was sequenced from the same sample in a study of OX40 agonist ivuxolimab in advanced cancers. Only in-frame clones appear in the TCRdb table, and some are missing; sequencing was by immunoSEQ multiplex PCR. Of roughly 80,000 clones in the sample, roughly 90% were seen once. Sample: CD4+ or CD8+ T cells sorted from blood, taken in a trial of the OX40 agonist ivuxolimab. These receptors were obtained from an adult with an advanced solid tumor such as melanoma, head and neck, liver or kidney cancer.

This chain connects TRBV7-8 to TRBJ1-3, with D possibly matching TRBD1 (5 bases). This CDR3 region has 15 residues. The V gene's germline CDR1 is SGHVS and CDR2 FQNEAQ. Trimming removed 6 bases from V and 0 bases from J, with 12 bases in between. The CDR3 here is CASSRDLYSGNTIYF. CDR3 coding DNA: TGTGCCAGCAGTCGGGACCTTTACTCTGGAAACACCATATATTTT.

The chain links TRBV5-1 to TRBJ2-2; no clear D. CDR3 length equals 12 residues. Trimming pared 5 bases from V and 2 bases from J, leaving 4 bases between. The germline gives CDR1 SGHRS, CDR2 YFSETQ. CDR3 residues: CASSRNTGELFF. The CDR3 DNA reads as TGCGCCAGCAGTCGAAACACCGGGGAGCTGTTTTTT. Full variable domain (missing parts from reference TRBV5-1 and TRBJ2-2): KAGVTQTPRYLIKTRGQQVTLSCSPISGHRSVSWYQQTPGQGLQFLFEYFSETQRNKGNFPGRFSGRQFSNSRSEMNVSTLELGDSALYLCASSRNTGELFFGEGSRLTVL.

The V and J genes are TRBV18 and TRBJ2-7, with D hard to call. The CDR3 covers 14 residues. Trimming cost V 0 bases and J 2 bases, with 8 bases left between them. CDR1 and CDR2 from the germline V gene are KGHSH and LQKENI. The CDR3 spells CASSPPREPYEQYF. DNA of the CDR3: TGTGCCAGCTCACCACCAAGGGAACCCTACGAGCAGTACTTC.

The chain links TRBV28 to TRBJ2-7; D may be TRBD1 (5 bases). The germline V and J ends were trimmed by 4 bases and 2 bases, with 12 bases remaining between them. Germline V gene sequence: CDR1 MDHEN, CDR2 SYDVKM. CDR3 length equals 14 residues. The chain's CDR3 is CASSWGGSAYEQYF. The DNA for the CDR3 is TGTGCCAGCAGTTGGGGCGGATCCGCCTACGAGCAGTACTTC.

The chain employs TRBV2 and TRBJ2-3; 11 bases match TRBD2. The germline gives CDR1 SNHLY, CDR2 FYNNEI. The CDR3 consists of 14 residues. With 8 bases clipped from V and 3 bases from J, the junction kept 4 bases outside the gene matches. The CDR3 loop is CASATSGGTDTQYF. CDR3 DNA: TGTGCCAGCGCAACTAGCGGGGGTACAGATACGCAGTATTTT.

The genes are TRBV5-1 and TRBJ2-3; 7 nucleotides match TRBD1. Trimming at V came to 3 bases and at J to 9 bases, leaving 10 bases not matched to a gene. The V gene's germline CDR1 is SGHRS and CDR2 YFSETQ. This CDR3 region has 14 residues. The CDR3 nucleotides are TGCGCCAGCAGCTGGGGACAGTTTCGAGGAACGCAGTATTTT. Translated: CASSWGQFRGTQYF.

The CDR3 nucleotides are TGTGCCAGCTCAAAGACTTACGGGGCACAAGAGACCCAGTACTTC. Its protein product is CASSKTYGAQETQYF. The chain uses TRBV18 and TRBJ2-5; D assignment may be TRBD1 or TRBD2 (5 bases each). Per germline, CDR1 KGHSH and CDR2 LQKENI. The CDR3 has 15 amino acids. V gave up 5 bases and J gave up 2 bases, with 15 bases separating them.

CDR3 nucleotide sequence: TGTGCCAGTACCGATATGGGTATAATTCAGTACTTC. Protein sequence: CASTDMGIIQYF. This chain links TRBV19 with TRBJ2-4, with unresolved D. The germline V gene has CDR1 LNHDA and CDR2 SQIVND (reference sequence). This CDR3 region has 12 residues. V dropped 7 bases and J dropped 10 bases, with 14 bases sitting between them.

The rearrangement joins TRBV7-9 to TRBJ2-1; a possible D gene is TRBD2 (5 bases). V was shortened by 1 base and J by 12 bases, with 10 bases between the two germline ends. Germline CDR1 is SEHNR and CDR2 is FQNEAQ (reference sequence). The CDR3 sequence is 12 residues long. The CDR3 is CASSLDPGGQFF. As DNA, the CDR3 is TGTGCCAGCAGCTTAGACCCCGGAGGGCAGTTCTTC.

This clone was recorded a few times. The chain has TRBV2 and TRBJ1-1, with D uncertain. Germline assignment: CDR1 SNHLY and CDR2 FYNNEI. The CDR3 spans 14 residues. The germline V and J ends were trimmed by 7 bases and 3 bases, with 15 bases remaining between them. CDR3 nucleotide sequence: TGTGCCAGCACTAACCGGCTTGGGGACACTGAAGCTTTCTTT. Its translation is CASTNRLGDTEAFF.

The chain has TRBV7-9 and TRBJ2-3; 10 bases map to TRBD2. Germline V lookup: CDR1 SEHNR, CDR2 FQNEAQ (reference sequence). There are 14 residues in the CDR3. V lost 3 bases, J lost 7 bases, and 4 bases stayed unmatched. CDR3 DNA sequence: TGTGCCAGCAGCTTTAGAGCGGGAGGGAATACGCAGTATTTT. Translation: CASSFRAGGNTQYF. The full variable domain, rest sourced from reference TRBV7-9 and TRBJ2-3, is DTGVSQNPRHKITKRGQNVTFRCDPISEHNRLYWYRQTLGQGPEFLTYFQNEAQLEKSRLLSDRFSAERPKGSFSTLEIQRTEQGDSAMYLCASSFRAGGNTQYFGPGTRLTVL.

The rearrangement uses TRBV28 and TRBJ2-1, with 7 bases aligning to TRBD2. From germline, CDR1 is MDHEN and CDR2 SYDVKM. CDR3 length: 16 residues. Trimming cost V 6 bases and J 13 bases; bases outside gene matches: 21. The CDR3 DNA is TGTGCCAGCAGCCCCCAGGGCCTAGCGGCGAGGTGGCAACAGTTCTTC. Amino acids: CASSPQGLAARWQQFF.

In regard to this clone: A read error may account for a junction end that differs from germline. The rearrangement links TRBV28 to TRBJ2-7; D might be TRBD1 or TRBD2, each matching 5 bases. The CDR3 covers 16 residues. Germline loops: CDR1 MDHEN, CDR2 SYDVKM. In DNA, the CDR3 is TGTGCCAGCAGCCCTGTCGGGACCCTCCGGTCCTTCGAGCAGTACTTC. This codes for CASSPVGTLRSFEQYF.

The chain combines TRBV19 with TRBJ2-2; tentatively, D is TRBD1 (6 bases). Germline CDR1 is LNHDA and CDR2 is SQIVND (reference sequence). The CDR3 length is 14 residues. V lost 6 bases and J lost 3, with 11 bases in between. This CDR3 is CASRGAGDTGELFF. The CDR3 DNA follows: TGTGCCAGTAGGGGTGCAGGGGACACCGGGGAGCTGTTTTTT. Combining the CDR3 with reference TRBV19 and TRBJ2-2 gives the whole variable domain DGGITQSPKYLFRKEGQNVTLSCEQNLNHDAMYWYRQDPGQGLRLIYYSQIVNDFQKGDIAEGYSVSREKKESFPLTVTSAQKNPTAFYLCASRGAGDTGELFFGEGSRLTVL.

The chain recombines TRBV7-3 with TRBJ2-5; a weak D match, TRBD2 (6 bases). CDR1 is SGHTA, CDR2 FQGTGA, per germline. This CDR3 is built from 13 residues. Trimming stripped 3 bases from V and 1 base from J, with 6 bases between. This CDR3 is CASSLRGQETQYF. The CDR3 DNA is TGTGCCAGCAGCTTGCGGGGCCAAGAGACCCAGTACTTC.

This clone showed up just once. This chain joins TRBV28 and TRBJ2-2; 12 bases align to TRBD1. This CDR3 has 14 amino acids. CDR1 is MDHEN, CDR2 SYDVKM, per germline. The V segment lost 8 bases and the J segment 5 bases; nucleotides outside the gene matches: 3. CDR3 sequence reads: CASGGQGATGELFF. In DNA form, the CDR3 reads TGTGCCAGCGGGGGACAGGGGGCAACCGGGGAGCTGTTTTTT.

The CDR3 protein is CASSIGGSRSAFF. CDR3 sequence (DNA): TGTGCCAGTAGTATTGGGGGATCGCGGTCGGCTTTCTTT. This chain uses TRBV19 with TRBJ1-1; D may be TRBD1 (5 bases). The V and J ends lost 3 bases and 11 bases respectively, with 16 bases between them. CDR3 size: 13 residues. The germline gives CDR1 LNHDA, CDR2 SQIVND (reference sequence).

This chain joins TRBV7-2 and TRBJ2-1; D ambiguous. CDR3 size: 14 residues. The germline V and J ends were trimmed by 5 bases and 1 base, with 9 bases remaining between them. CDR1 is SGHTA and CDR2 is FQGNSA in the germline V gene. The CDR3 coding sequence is TGTGCCAGCAGCGCTAGGAGATCCTACAATGAGCAGTTCTTC. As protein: CASSARRSYNEQFF.

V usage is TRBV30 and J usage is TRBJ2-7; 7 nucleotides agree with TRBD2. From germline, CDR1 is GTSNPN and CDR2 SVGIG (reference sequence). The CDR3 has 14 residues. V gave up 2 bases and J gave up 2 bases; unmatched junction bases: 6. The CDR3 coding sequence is TGTGCCTGGAGTTCAAGCGGGAATCCCTACGAGCAGTACTTC. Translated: CAWSSSGNPYEQYF.

The CDR3 nucleotides are TGTGCCAGCAGCGGCCCCGGGACACATCAAGAGACCCAGTACTTC. This gives the protein CASSGPGTHQETQYF. The rearrangement uses TRBV7-9 and TRBJ2-5; D might be TRBD1 (6 bases). This CDR3 has 15 amino acids. Trimming removed 5 bases at V and 2 bases at J, with 15 bases between. Germline loops: CDR1 SEHNR, CDR2 FQNEAQ (reference sequence).

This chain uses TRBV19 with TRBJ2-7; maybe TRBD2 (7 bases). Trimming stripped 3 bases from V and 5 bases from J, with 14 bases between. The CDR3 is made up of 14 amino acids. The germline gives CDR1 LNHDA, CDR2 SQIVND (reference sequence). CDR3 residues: CASSIRGAGDEQYF. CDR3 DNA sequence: TGTGCCAGTAGTATCCGGGGGGCAGGTGACGAGCAGTACTTC.

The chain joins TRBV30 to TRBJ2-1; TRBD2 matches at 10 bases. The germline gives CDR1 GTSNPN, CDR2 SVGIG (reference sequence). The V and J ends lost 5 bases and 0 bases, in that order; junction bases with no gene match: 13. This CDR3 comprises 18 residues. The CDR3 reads CAWQPGLASRSSYNEQFF. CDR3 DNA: TGTGCCTGGCAGCCGGGACTAGCGTCCCGTAGCTCCTACAATGAGCAGTTCTTC.

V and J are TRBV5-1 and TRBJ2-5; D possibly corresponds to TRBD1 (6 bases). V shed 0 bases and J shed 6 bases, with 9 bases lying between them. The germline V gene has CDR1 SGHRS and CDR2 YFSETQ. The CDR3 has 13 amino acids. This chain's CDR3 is CASSLEGVKTQYF. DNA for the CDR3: TGCGCCAGCAGCTTGGAGGGGGTGAAGACCCAGTACTTC. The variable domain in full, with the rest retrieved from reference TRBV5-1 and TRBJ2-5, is KAGVTQTPRYLIKTRGQQVTLSCSPISGHRSVSWYQQTPGQGLQFLFEYFSETQRNKGNFPGRFSGRQFSNSRSEMNVSTLELGDSALYLCASSLEGVKTQYFGPGTRLLVL.

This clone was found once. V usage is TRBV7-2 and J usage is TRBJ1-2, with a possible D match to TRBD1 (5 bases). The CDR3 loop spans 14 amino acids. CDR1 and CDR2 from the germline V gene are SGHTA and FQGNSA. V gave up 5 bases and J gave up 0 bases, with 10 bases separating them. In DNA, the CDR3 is TGTGCCAGCAGCCAAGGGACCGCTAACTATGGCTACACCTTC. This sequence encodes CASSQGTANYGYTF.

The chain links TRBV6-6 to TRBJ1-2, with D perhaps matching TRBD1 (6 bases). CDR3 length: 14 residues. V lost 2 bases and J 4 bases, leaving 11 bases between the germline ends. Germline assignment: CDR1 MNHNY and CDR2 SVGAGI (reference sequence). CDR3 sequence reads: CASSYATGSYGYTF. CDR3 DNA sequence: TGTGCCAGCAGTTACGCCACAGGGTCCTATGGCTACACCTTC.

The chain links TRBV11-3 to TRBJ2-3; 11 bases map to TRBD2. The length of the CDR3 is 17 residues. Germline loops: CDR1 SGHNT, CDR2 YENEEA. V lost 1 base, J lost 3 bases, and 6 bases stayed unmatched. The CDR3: CASSLGTTSGRTDTQYF. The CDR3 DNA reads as TGTGCCAGCAGCTTAGGGACCACTAGCGGGAGAACAGATACGCAGTATTTT.

CDR3 coding DNA: TGTGCCAGCAGCCCTCTTGTAGGACTAGCGAGGAATGAGCAGTTCTTC. Translating it yields CASSPLVGLARNEQFF. This chain joins TRBV7-2 and TRBJ2-1; 9 nucleotides agree with TRBD2. This CDR3 region has 16 residues. Trimming removed 5 bases from V and 7 bases from J; junction bases left unmatched: 12. CDR1 is SGHTA and CDR2 is FQGNSA in the germline V gene.